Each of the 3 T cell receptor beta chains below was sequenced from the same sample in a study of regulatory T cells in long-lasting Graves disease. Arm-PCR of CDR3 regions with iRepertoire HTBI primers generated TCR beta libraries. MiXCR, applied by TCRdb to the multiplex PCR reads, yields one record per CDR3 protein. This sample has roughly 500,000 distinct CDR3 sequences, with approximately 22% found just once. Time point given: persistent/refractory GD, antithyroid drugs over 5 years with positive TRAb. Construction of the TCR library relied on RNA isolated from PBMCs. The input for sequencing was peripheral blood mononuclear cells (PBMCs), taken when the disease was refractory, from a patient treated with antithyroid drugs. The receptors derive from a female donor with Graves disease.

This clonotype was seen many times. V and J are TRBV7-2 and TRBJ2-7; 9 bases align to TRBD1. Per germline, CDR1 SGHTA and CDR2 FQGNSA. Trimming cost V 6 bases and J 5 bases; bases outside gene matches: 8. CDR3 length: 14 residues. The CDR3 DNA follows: TGTGCCAGCAGGCCGGGACAGGGAAACAACGAGCAGTACTTC. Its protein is CASRPGQGNNEQYF.

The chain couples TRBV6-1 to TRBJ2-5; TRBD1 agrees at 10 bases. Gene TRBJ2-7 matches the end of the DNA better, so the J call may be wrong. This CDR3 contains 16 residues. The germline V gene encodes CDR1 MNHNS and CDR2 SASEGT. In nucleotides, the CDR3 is TGTGCCAGCAGCCCCGGGACAGGGGCCATCCTATACGAGCAGTACTTC. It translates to CASSPGTGAILYEQYF.

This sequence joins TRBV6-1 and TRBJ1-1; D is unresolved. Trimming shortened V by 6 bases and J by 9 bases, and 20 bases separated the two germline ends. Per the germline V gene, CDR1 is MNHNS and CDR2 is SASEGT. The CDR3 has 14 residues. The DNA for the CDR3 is TGTGCCAGCAGACCGGGCTTAGAGGAGGTTAAAGCTTTCTTT. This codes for CASRPGLEEVKAFF.